These 29 T cell receptor beta chains were all obtained from the same sample, sequenced in a study of T cells in Graves' hyperthyroidism and ophthalmopathy. Amplified TCR beta CDR3 regions came from RNA transcripts. The primer set for the first-round RT-PCR of the TCR CDR3 was HTBI. One entry per CDR3 protein, called by TCRdb with MiXCR from the multiplex PCR reads. The sample includes a few hundred thousand distinct CDR3 sequences, around 15% seen only once; the top ten take roughly a fifth. The sample taken for sequencing was blood. Receptors were obtained from a woman in her thirties with Graves' ophthalmopathy.

This clonotype has just a few counts. V and J are TRBV9 and TRBJ2-3; possibly TRBD1 or TRBD2 for D (5 bases each). Trimming cost V 1 base and J 4 bases, with 13 bases left between them. The CDR3 totals 15 residues. Looked up from germline, CDR1 is SGDLS and CDR2 is YYNGEE. The DNA for the CDR3 is TGTGCCAGCAGCGTAAGGAGGCAGGGCCCAGATACGCAGTATTTT. Its translation: CASSVRRQGPDTQYF.

The chain combines TRBV12-5 with TRBJ1-2, with D perhaps TRBD1 (5 bases). The CDR3 is 17 residues long. Germline values: CDR1 LGHNT, CDR2 FRNRAP. With 0 bases removed from V and 4 bases from J, the gap between germline ends came to 18 bases. CDR3 region: CASGLVPDSVKSYGYTF. The CDR3 nucleotides read TGTGCTAGTGGTTTGGTTCCAGACAGCGTTAAGAGCTATGGCTACACCTTC.

This chain joins TRBV7-3 and TRBJ2-7; no firm D call. The length of the CDR3 is 14 residues. Germline V gene data show CDR1 as SGHTA and CDR2 as FQGTGA. The V end lost 2 bases, the J end lost 0 bases, and 8 bases lay between the germline ends. The CDR3 bases are TGTGCCAGCAGCTTACTTCCGAGCTCCTACGAGCAGTACTTC. Amino acids: CASSLLPSSYEQYF. Full variable domain (missing parts from reference TRBV7-3 and TRBJ2-7): GAGVSQTPSNKVTEKGKYVELRCDPISGHTALYWYRQSLGQGPEFLIYFQGTGAADDSGLPNDRFFAVRPEGSVSTLKIQRTERGDSAVYLCASSLLPSSYEQYFGPGTRLTVT.

This clonotype was counted ten times or more. V is TRBV11-2 and J is TRBJ1-1; 7 bases align to TRBD1. The J segment lost 5 bases and the V segment lost 7 bases, leaving 19 bases of the junction unmatched. This CDR3 is built from 17 residues. Per the germline V gene, CDR1 is SGHAT and CDR2 is FQNNGV. Written as DNA, the CDR3 is TGTGCCAGCACTCTTGACAGGGATTCGATTTGGGCAACTGAAGCTTTCTTT. This translates into CASTLDRDSIWATEAFF.

The chain uses TRBV5-1 and TRBJ1-4; a weak D match, TRBD1 (6 bases). Trimming stripped 0 bases from V and 4 bases from J, with 19 bases between. The CDR3 covers 18 residues. CDR1 and CDR2 from the germline V gene are SGHRS and YFSETQ. The CDR3 protein is CASSLADRIVPGNEKLFF. CDR3 bases: TGCGCCAGCAGCTTGGCCGACAGGATCGTGCCCGGTAATGAAAAACTGTTTTTT.

This clonotype was recorded a few times. The chain carries TRBV2 and TRBJ2-5; D not resolved. Deletions cut 7 bases from V and 3 bases from J, with 6 bases between. Germline V gene lookup returns CDR1 SNHLY and CDR2 FYNNEI. This CDR3 contains 11 residues. For the CDR3, the DNA is TGTGCCAGCACCGAAGAAGAGACCCAGTACTTC. It yields the protein CASTEEETQYF.

In its sample, this clonotype was seen a few times. The CDR3 is CASSRNRERTEAFF. The CDR3 region has the DNA TGTGCCAGCAGCCGAAACAGGGAGCGGACTGAAGCTTTCTTT. The chain uses TRBV5-8 and TRBJ1-1; D is possibly TRBD1 (6 bases). Germline assignment: CDR1 SGHTS and CDR2 YDEGEE. The CDR3 spans 14 residues. The V and J ends lost 4 bases and 5 bases respectively, with 15 bases between them.

This clonotype was recorded many times. The chain joins TRBV19 to TRBJ2-1; D uncertain. The V end lost 1 base, the J end lost 5 bases, and 15 bases lay between the germline ends. Per the germline V gene, CDR1 is LNHDA and CDR2 is SQIVND (reference sequence). The CDR3 loop spans 16 amino acids. DNA for the CDR3: TGTGCCAGTAGTATAGGTTCGATGTGGGGTCACAATGAGCAGTTCTTC. Translating gives CASSIGSMWGHNEQFF.

This clonotype was recorded many times. The chain couples TRBV5-1 to TRBJ2-7; 8 bases line up with TRBD1. This CDR3 comprises 14 residues. Per germline, CDR1 SGHRS and CDR2 YFSETQ. Trimming took 3 bases from V and 5 from J; bases not matched to a gene: 7. The CDR3: CASSSRQGADEQYF. In nucleotides, the CDR3 is TGCGCCAGCAGCTCCCGGCAGGGGGCAGACGAGCAGTACTTC.

This clonotype was seen more than once but under ten times. The V and J genes are TRBV24-1 and TRBJ2-3; D is unresolved. The CDR3 covers 16 residues. Germline-derived CDR1 and CDR2 are KGHDR and SFDVKD. The V and J ends lost 2 bases and 0 bases respectively, with 11 bases between them. The CDR3 region has the DNA TGTGCCACCAGTGATTCACTCCCGGCTAGCACAGATACGCAGTATTTT. Residues: CATSDSLPASTDTQYF.

This clonotype was observed at least ten times. The J gene is TRBJ2-5, the V gene TRBV15, with 12 nucleotides matching TRBD2. This CDR3 is 20 amino acids long. Germline values: CDR1 LNHNV, CDR2 YYDKDF (reference sequence). Trimming cost V 0 bases and J 1 base; bases outside gene matches: 12. The CDR3 here is CATSRDLTGLAGSFQETQYF. The DNA of the CDR3 is TGTGCCACCAGCAGAGATTTGACAGGACTAGCGGGGAGTTTCCAAGAGACCCAGTACTTC. Drawing the rest from reference TRBV15 and TRBJ2-5, the complete variable domain is DAMVIQNPRYQVTQFGKPVTLSCSQTLNHNVMYWYQQKSSQAPKLLFHYYDKDFNNEADTPDNFQSRRPNTSFCFLDIRSPGLGDTAMYLCATSRDLTGLAGSFQETQYFGPGTRLLVL.

This clonotype was counted only a few times. Compared with germline, one end of the junction differs, possibly owing to a read error. The chain carries TRBV19 and TRBJ1-5; 9 nucleotides align to TRBD1. The germline V gene encodes CDR1 LNHDA and CDR2 SQIVND (reference sequence). The CDR3 totals 15 residues. CDR3 sequence (DNA): TGTGCCAGTAGTATGGGACAGGGAGTAAATCAGCCCCGGCATTTT. It yields the protein CASSMGQGVNQPRHF.

The chain joins TRBV6-1 to TRBJ2-7; 12 bases are a match to TRBD1. CDR3 length: 14 amino acids. J lost 4 bases, V lost 7 bases, and 5 bases had no gene match. Germline V gene lookup returns CDR1 MNHNS and CDR2 SASEGT. The CDR3: CASKPGQGAYEQYF. The DNA for the CDR3 is TGTGCCAGCAAGCCGGGACAGGGGGCTTACGAGCAGTACTTC.

There are many counts of this clonotype. The chain combines TRBV19 with TRBJ2-3, with D possibly TRBD1 on 5 matching bases. In germline, CDR1 is LNHDA, CDR2 SQIVND (reference sequence). The CDR3 covers 14 residues. V dropped 7 bases and J dropped 4 bases, with 15 bases sitting between them. CDR3 loop: CASKKGLMSDTQYF. CDR3 DNA: TGTGCCAGTAAGAAGGGGTTAATGTCAGATACGCAGTATTTT.

This clonotype showed up many times. The CDR3 region is CAWSPTGTYGNTIYF. The CDR3 nucleotides are TGTGCCTGGAGCCCCACAGGGACCTATGGAAACACCATATATTTT. The rearrangement links TRBV30 to TRBJ1-3, with a weak D call TRBD1 (6 bases). Trimming cost V 3 bases and J 3 bases, with 15 bases left between them. This CDR3 is built from 15 residues. The germline V gene has CDR1 GTSNPN and CDR2 SVGIG (reference sequence).

This clonotype was picked up many times. This rearrangement joins TRBV3-1 to TRBJ1-6, with 8 positions matching TRBD1. Germline V gene lookup returns CDR1 LGHDT and CDR2 YNNKEL (reference sequence). The CDR3 extends over 15 amino acids. V shed 2 bases, J shed 9 bases, and the junction held 6 bases outside the gene matches. The CDR3: CASSQWGDRGSPLHF. CDR3 coding DNA: TGTGCCAGCAGCCAATGGGGAGACAGGGGTTCACCCCTCCACTTT.

This chain connects TRBV20-1 to TRBJ2-7; 7 bases are a match to TRBD1. In germline, CDR1 is DFQATT, CDR2 SNEGSKA (reference sequence). J was trimmed by 3 bases and V by 0 bases; bases with no gene match: 11. This CDR3 region has 16 residues. The CDR3 loop is CSAREEAGTANYEQYF. CDR3 sequence (DNA): TGCAGTGCTAGAGAGGAGGCCGGGACAGCTAACTACGAGCAGTACTTC.

This clonotype was seen at least ten times. The chain couples TRBV2 to TRBJ2-5, with unresolved D. Germline values: CDR1 SNHLY, CDR2 FYNNEI. V was clipped by 10 bases and J by 3 bases, with 18 bases between them. The length of the CDR3 is 14 residues. CDR3 sequence (DNA): TGTGCCACCAAACGCCAGGCGTTTGAAGAGACCCAGTACTTC. Its protein is CATKRQAFEETQYF.

The table lists this clonotype with many counts. The chain recombines TRBV28 with TRBJ2-1; D may be TRBD1 (6 bases). Germline CDR1 is MDHEN and CDR2 is SYDVKM. The CDR3 has 14 residues. V shed 6 bases and J shed 3 bases, with 12 bases lying between them. The CDR3 nucleotides read TGTGCCAGCAGATTGAAGACAGGCTACAATGAGCAGTTCTTC. This codes for CASRLKTGYNEQFF.

This clonotype was counted at least ten times. The chain employs TRBV18 and TRBJ1-2; no firm D call. Looked up from germline, CDR1 is KGHSH and CDR2 is LQKENI. The CDR3 contains 13 residues. Deletions cut 2 bases from V and 7 bases from J, with 11 bases between. The CDR3 spells CASSPLDSGGYTF. The CDR3 DNA is TGTGCCAGCTCACCATTAGACTCCGGTGGCTACACCTTC.

At least ten counts were recorded for this clonotype. The chain employs TRBV28 and TRBJ1-5; tentative D call: TRBD1 (6 bases). The CDR3 runs 13 residues. Trimming cost V 6 bases and J 7 bases, with 13 bases left between them. CDR1 and CDR2 (germline): MDHEN, SYDVKM. DNA of the CDR3: TGTGCCAGCAGAAAACAGGGAGGGCAGCCCCAGCATTTT. Protein: CASRKQGGQPQHF.

The sample holds many counts of this clonotype. This chain joins TRBV27 and TRBJ2-2; TRBD2 matches 8 bases. From germline, CDR1 is MNHEY and CDR2 SMNVEV (reference sequence). Germline trimming cut 3 bases from V and 6 bases from J; bases unmatched to any gene: 9. The CDR3 runs 16 residues. DNA of the CDR3: TGTGCCAGCAGTTTGTATGGGCGGGGGGCGGCCGGGGAGCTGTTTTTT. Its translation: CASSLYGRGAAGELFF.

This clonotype was seen ten or more times. This sequence joins TRBV18 and TRBJ2-7, with a possible D match to TRBD2 (5 bases). Germline CDR1 KGHSH, CDR2 LQKENI. V shed 4 bases and J shed 7 bases, with 20 bases lying between them. This CDR3 region has 15 residues. The CDR3: CASSLEGERRVEQYF. For the CDR3, the DNA is TGTGCCAGCTCACTCGAAGGCGAGCGGCGGGTGGAGCAGTACTTC.

The rearrangement links TRBV14 to TRBJ2-1, with D unclear. This CDR3 is built from 12 residues. Germline CDR1 is SGHDN and CDR2 is FVKESK. V was trimmed by 1 base and J by 11 bases, leaving 9 bases between them. The CDR3 here is CASSQVNRKQFF. The CDR3 DNA reads as TGTGCCAGCAGCCAAGTGAATCGTAAGCAGTTCTTC.

Only a few counts were recorded for this clonotype. The gene calls are TRBV15 and TRBJ1-3, with D possibly TRBD1 on 5 matching bases. V lost 2 bases and J lost 4, with 27 bases in between. Germline loops: CDR1 LNHNV, CDR2 YYDKDF (reference sequence). The length of the CDR3 is 20 residues. The CDR3 sequence: CATSRLSVGQGKKDGNTIYF. In nucleotides, the CDR3 is TGTGCCACCAGCAGATTGAGTGTGGGGCAGGGTAAGAAAGACGGAAACACCATATATTTT.

In this sample, this clonotype turned up many times. The chain has TRBV27 and TRBJ2-3; 9 nucleotides match TRBD1. The CDR3 is 15 amino acids. V shed 5 bases and J 3 bases; nucleotides not matched to a gene: 6. CDR1 and CDR2 (germline): MNHEY, SMNVEV (reference sequence). The chain's CDR3 is CASSQRDRVTDTQYF. The CDR3 DNA is TGTGCCAGCAGTCAGCGGGACAGGGTGACAGATACGCAGTATTTT.

In this sample, this clonotype turned up many times. The rearrangement links TRBV2 to TRBJ2-3; 12 positions agree with TRBD1. Germline lookup yields CDR1 SNHLY and CDR2 FYNNEI. CDR3 size: 15 residues. V lost 10 bases and J lost 4; bases outside the gene matches: 9. CDR3 DNA: TGTGCCACTGTCAGGGACAGGGGGCCCGCAGATACGCAGTATTTT. Its translation is CATVRDRGPADTQYF. The full variable domain, its missing parts supplied by reference TRBV2 and TRBJ2-3, is EPEVTQTPSHQVTQMGQEVILRCVPISNHLYFYWYRQILGQKVEFLVSFYNNEISEKSEIFDDQFSVERPDGSNFTLKIRSTKLEDSAMYFCATVRDRGPADTQYFGPGTRLTVL.

Many counts were recorded for this clonotype. The V and J genes are TRBV24-1 and TRBJ2-2; D possibly corresponds to TRBD2 (5 bases). CDR1 and CDR2 from the germline V gene are KGHDR and SFDVKD. The CDR3 runs 13 residues. V lost 9 bases and J lost 0, with 7 bases in between. The CDR3 spells CATSGANTGELFF. The CDR3 nucleotides read TGTGCCACCTCCGGGGCGAACACCGGGGAGCTGTTTTTT.

This clonotype occurred many times. DNA of the CDR3: TGTGCCAGCAGTAGGGGGGACAGGGTCGGCGGCTACACCTTC. Translating gives CASSRGDRVGGYTF. This chain joins TRBV28 and TRBJ1-2; TRBD1 matches 9 bases. This CDR3 comprises 14 residues. CDR1 is MDHEN, CDR2 SYDVKM, per germline. V trimming: 5 bases; J trimming: 8 bases; junction bases outside the gene matches: 9.